The clone carrying this T cell receptor (beta chain) was picked up a small number of times. What it binds is not known. This sample stems from a study of vaccination and CD4 T cells after COVID-19. CDR1 and CDR2 from the germline V gene are SGHVS and FQNEAQ. V dropped 4 bases and J dropped 1 base, with 7 bases sitting between them. This CDR3 spans 13 amino acids. CD4+ T cells that had been cultured provided DNA sequenced with the Oncomine TCR Beta short-read assay. TCRdb passed the PCR reads through MiXCR, listing each CDR3 protein once. Here the sample spans more than 15,000 distinct CDR3 sequences, 45% to 60% being singletons. As to treatment: approximately 9-day PBMC culture with coronavirus spike peptide pools or control peptides (ViraFEST assay). TCR sequencing followed the expansion of antigen-specific T cells with peptide pools in ViraFEST.

This chain links TRBV7-8 with TRBJ1-2, with D unclear. Sequences were obtained from CD4+ T cells from blood, cultured in vitro. The receptor's source is a human donor who had recovered from COVID-19. CDR3 in amino acids: CASSYQSNYGYTF. DNA of the CDR3: TGTGCCAGCAGCTACCAGAGTAACTATGGCTACACCTTC.